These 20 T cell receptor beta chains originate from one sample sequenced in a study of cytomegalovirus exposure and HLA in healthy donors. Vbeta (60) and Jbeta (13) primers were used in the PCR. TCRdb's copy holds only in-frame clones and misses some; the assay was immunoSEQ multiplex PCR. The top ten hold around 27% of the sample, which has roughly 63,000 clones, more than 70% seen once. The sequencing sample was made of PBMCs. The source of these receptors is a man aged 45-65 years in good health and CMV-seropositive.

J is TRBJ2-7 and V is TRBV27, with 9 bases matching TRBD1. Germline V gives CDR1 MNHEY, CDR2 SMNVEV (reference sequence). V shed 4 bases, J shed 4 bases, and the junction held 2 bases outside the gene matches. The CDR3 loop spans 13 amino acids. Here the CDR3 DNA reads TGTGCCAGCAGTTCTGGGACAGGGTACGAGCAGTACTTC. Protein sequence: CASSSGTGYEQYF.

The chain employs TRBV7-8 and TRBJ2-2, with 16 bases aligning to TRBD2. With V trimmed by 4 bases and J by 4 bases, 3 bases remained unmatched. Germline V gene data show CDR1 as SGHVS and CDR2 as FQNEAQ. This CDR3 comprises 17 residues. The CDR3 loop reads CASSSGLAGGATGELFF. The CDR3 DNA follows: TGTGCCAGCAGCTCGGGACTAGCGGGAGGGGCCACCGGGGAGCTGTTTTTT.

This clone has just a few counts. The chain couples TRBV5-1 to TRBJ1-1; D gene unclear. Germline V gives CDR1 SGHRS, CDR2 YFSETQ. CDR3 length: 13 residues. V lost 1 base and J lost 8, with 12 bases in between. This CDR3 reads CASSLRGRPEAFF. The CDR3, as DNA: TGCGCCAGCAGCTTGCGAGGGCGCCCCGAAGCTTTCTTT.

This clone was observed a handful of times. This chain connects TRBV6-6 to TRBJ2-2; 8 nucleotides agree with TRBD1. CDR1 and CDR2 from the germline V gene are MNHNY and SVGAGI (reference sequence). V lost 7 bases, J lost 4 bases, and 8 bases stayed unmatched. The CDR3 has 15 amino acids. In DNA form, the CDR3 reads TGTGCCAGCACCCCCTTGGACAGGGTCACCGGGGAGCTGTTTTTT. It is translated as CASTPLDRVTGELFF.

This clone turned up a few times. The CDR3 sequence: CASSQDRYTEAFF. CDR3 in DNA: TGCGCCAGCAGCCAAGACAGATACACTGAAGCTTTCTTT. The V gene is TRBV4-3, the J gene TRBJ1-1; D gene ambiguous. V lost 0 bases to trimming and J lost 3 bases, with 5 bases between them. Germline V lookup: CDR1 LGHNA, CDR2 YSLEER. This CDR3 is 13 amino acids long.

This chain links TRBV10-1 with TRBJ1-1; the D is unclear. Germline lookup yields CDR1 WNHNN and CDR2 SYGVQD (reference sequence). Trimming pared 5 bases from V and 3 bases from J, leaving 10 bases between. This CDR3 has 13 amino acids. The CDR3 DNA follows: TGCGCCAGCAGTTCCTATCCGGACACTGAAGCTTTCTTT. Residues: CASSSYPDTEAFF.

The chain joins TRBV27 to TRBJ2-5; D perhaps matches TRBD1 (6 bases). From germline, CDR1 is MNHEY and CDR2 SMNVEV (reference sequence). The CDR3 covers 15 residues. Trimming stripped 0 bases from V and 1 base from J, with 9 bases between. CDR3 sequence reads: CASSLSGRGQETQYF. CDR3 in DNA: TGTGCCAGCAGTTTATCGGGCAGGGGCCAAGAGACCCAGTACTTC.

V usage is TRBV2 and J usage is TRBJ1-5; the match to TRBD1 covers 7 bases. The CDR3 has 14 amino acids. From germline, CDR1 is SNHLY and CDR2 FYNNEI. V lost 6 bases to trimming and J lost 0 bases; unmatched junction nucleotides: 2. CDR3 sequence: CASRGDSSNQPQHF. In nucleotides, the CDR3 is TGTGCCAGCAGGGGGGACAGTAGCAATCAGCCCCAGCATTTT.

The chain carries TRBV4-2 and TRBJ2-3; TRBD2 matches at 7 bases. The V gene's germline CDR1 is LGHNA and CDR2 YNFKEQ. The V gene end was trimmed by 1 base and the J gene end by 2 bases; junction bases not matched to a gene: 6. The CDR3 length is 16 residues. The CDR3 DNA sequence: TGTGCCAGCAGCCAAGTAGGGCTAGCGGTCACAGATACGCAGTATTTT. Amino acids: CASSQVGLAVTDTQYF.

For the CDR3, the DNA is TGTGCCAGCAGCCCTAGGCCGGGGATTAGCAATCAGCCCCAGCATTTT. Its protein is CASSPRPGISNQPQHF. The chain has TRBV2 and TRBJ1-5; D not resolved. V was clipped by 6 bases and J by 0 bases, with 15 bases between them. This CDR3 region has 16 residues. Per germline, CDR1 SNHLY and CDR2 FYNNEI.

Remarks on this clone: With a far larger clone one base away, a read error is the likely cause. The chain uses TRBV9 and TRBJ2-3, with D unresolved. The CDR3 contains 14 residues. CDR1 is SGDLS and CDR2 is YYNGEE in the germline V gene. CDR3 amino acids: CASTRYPSTDTQYF. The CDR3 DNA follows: TGCGCGTCTACGAGGTATCCTAGCACAGATACGCAGTATTTT.

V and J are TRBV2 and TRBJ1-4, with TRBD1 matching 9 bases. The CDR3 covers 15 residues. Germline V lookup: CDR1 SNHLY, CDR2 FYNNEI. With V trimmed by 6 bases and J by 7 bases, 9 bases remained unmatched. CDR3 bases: TGTGCCAGCAGGAGGGGACAGGGTTGGGGTGAAAAACTGTTTTTT. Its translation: CASRRGQGWGEKLFF.

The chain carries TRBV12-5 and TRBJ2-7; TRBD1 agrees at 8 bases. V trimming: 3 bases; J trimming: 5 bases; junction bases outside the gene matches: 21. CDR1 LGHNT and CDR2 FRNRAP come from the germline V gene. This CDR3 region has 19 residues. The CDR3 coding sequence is TGTGCTAGTGGTTTCCTCATAAACAGGGACAGGCCCCCGAATGACGAGCAGTACTTC. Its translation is CASGFLINRDRPPNDEQYF.

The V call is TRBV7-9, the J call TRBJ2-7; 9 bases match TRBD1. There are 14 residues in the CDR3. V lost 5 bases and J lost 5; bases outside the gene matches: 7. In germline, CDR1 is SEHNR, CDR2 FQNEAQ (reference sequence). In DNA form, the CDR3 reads TGTGCCAGCAGCGACCGGGACAGGGAACACGAGCAGTACTTC. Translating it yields CASSDRDREHEQYF. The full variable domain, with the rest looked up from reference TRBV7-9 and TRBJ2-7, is DTGVSQNPRHKITKRGQNVTFRCDPISEHNRLYWYRQTLGQGPEFLTYFQNEAQLEKSRLLSDRFSAERPKGSFSTLEIQRTEQGDSAMYLCASSDRDREHEQYFGPGTRLTVT.

The CDR3 sequence is CASSDREGLLGRGETQYF. The CDR3 DNA reads TGCGCCAGCAGTGACAGGGAAGGTCTATTGGGGCGGGGAGAGACCCAGTACTTC. The chain is built from TRBV10-2 and TRBJ2-5; D might be TRBD2 (6 bases). V lost 3 bases to trimming and J lost 4 bases, with 24 bases between them. The length of the CDR3 is 18 residues. The germline gives CDR1 WSHSY, CDR2 SAAADI.

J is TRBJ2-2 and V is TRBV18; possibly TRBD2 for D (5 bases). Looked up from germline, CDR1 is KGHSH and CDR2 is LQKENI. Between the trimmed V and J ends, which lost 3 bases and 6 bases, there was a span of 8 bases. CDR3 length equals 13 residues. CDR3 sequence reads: CASSPGSAGELFF. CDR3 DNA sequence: TGTGCCAGCTCACCGGGTAGCGCCGGGGAGCTGTTTTTT.

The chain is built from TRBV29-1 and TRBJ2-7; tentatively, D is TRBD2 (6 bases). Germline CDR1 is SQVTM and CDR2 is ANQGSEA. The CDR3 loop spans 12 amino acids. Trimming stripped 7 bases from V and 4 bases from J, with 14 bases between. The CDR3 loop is CSAVRDGYEQYF. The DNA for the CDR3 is TGCAGCGCCGTGCGGGACGGGTACGAGCAGTACTTC.

CDR3 sequence: CASSSQETQYF. CDR3 coding DNA: TGTGCCAGCAGCTCACAAGAGACCCAGTACTTC. The chain uses TRBV5-6 and TRBJ2-5; D not resolved. The germline V gene has CDR1 SGHDT and CDR2 YYEEEE. The CDR3 has 11 residues. Trimming shortened V by 3 bases and J by 2 bases, and 2 bases separated the two germline ends.

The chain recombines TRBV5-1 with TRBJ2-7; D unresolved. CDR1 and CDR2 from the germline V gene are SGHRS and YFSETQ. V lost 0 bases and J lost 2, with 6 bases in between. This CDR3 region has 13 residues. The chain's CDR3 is CASSLGRTYEQYF. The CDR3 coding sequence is TGCGCCAGCAGCTTGGGCAGAACCTACGAGCAGTACTTC.

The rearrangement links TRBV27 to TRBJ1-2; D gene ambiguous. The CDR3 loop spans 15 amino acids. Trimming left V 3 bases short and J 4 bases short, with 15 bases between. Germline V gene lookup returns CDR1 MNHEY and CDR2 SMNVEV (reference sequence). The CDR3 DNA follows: TGTGCCAGCAGTTTGCGGGTAGGGTCCTCCTATGGCTACACCTTC. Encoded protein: CASSLRVGSSYGYTF.